This entry describes one T cell receptor (beta chain). The sample originates from a study of blood T cell repertoires in COVID-19. Profiling relied on immunoSEQ multiplex PCR, and the TCRdb table lists in-frame clones only, not all of them. The sample has 90,000 or so clones, approximately 86% seen once. Germline assignment: CDR1 MNHEY and CDR2 SVGAGI. The CDR3 runs to 15 residues. With V trimmed by 5 bases and J by 1 base, 3 bases remained unmatched. The TCR sequence derives from a man in his sixties with acute or convalescent COVID-19. The sample consisted of peripheral blood. This chain links TRBV6-5 with TRBJ2-3; TRBD1 agrees at 10 bases. CDR3 nucleotides: TGTGCCAGCAGTCGGGGGACAGGGGGCACAGATACGCAGTATTTT. This encodes CASSRGTGGTDTQYF.